Detailed here is one T cell receptor beta chain. The junction differs from germline at one of its ends, possibly a read error. The sample comes from a study of cytomegalovirus exposure and HLA in healthy donors. With 60 Vbeta and 13 Jbeta primers, the PCR was carried out. TCRdb's table, derived via immunoSEQ multiplex PCR, lists solely in-frame clones and lacks some. The sample lists 200,000 to 250,000 clones; about 77% were seen once. Germline loops: CDR1 SSHAT, CDR2 FNYEAQ (reference sequence). CDR3 length equals 18 residues. The chain joins TRBV7-7 to TRBJ2-2; 13 bases map to TRBD2. Input material: PBMCs. The receptor was derived from a young woman in good health and CMV-seronegative. The CDR3 here is CASSWTSGGPRATGELFF. As DNA, the CDR3 is TGTGCTAGCAGCTGGACTAGCGGGGGTCCTCGCGCCACCGGGGAGCTGTTTTTT. Full variable domain (remainder filled in from reference TRBV7-7 and TRBJ2-2): GAGVSQSPRYKVTKRGQDVTLRCDPISSHATLYWYQQALGQGPEFLTYFNYEAQPDKSGLPSDRFSAERPEGSISTLTIQRTEQRDSAMYRCASSWTSGGPRATGELFFGEGSRLTVL.